The T cell receptor (beta chain) under discussion was sequenced for a study of blood T cell repertoires in COVID-19. Study-wide background: Samples came from the United States, Italy and Spain, spanning acute and convalescent COVID-19. Nucleic acid was either cDNA or gDNA, and it came from T cells, B-cell-depleted T cells, or PBMCs.

In the original analysis: Reference gene primer amplification gave nucleated cell count estimates. Sequenced by immunoSEQ multiplex PCR; TCRdb stores in-frame clones only, minus some. The D gene and trimming were derived from the DNA, and the V and J assignments and clone size from that table. The top ten hold roughly 50% of the sample, which has about 94,000 clones, roughly 80% seen once. The V gene end was trimmed by 8 bases and the J gene end by 6 bases; junction bases not matched to a gene: 15. CDR1 and CDR2 (germline): SNHLY, FYNNEI. The CDR3 runs to 15 residues. The genes are TRBV2 and TRBJ2-7; 8 nucleotides align to TRBD1. The sequence came from a human donor in a cohort sampled during active COVID-19. Sequencing was done on a sample of peripheral blood. The CDR3 here is CASVKNPTGVGEQYF. In nucleotides, the CDR3 is TGTGCCAGCGTCAAAAACCCGACAGGGGTCGGCGAGCAGTACTTC.